This TCR beta chain was profiled in a study of metastatic and nonmetastatic thyroid tumors (dated by TCRdb to the early 2020s). Concerning the study at large: Repertoires were compared across peripheral blood and tumor or nodule tissue samples from malignant and benign thyroid patients. General conclusions and limits of the study: In both blood and tumor samples, TCR beta diversity was reported to be significantly higher in malignant tumors than in benign nodules.

This clone occurred many times. It lacks a known antigen. Compared with germline, one end of the junction differs, possibly owing to a read error. Other nucleotide sequences from this sample produce the same CDR3. The library was generated by PCR. This sample was sequenced with an Illumina HiSeq 4000. High-throughput sequencing was used to profile the CDR3 region of the TCR beta-chain in every patient. In the source study's methods: Drawing on CDR3 differences between clinicopathological groups, the researchers built a classifier meant to tell apart patients with distant-metastatic papillary thyroid cancer. The Shannon index was used to measure repertoire diversity, and the Morisita-Horn index was used to measure how similar tumor and blood repertoires were. The public sequencing data were trimmed at Q25 with fastp and processed into clonotypes with MiXCR by TCRdb, which kept only in-frame beta chains. The V and J calls, along with clone size, are taken from TCRdb and not from the paper's own processing. The sample profile shows roughly 18,000 clones; more than 25% of them were found once. Of the sample, less than 15% is held by the ten largest clones.

No treatment had been received by any patient before thyroid surgery. The study retrospectively analysed patient clinical samples collected from about 2012 to 2019 using T-cell receptor beta sequencing. The cysteine opens and the phenylalanine closes a CDR3 of 13 amino acids. Solely the CDR3 DNA is kept, with 39 bases framed from the first base. The germline V gene (reference sequence) supplies CDR1 PRHDT and CDR2 FYEKMQ. The specimen sequenced was tumor tissue. This sequence uses TRBV13 and TRBJ1-2; the D gene identity is not certain. This TCR derives from a female donor with papillary thyroid cancer or a benign thyroid nodule (not recorded which). Some clones in this sample may be carry-over from other donors' samples. Here the CDR3 is given as CASSLGSVEGYTF. Read as DNA, the sequence is TGTGCCAGCAGCTTAGGGTCGGTCGAGGGCTACACCTTT.